This entry lists 27 T cell receptor beta chains sequenced from one sample in a study of breast tumors, draining lymph nodes, adjacent tissues. TCRdb re-called the multiplex PCR reads with MiXCR, one entry per CDR3 protein. The profile shows 60,000 to 65,000 distinct CDR3 sequences, roughly 57% of them singletons. The specimen sequenced was breast tumor tissue. The receptors come from a female donor with breast cancer. Some clones in this sample may be carry-over from other donors' samples.

This clonotype has at least ten counts. The chain joins TRBV20-1 to TRBJ2-3; TRBD2 aligns across 8 bases. The CDR3 is 16 amino acids. The J segment lost 3 bases and the V segment lost 0 bases, leaving 8 bases of the junction unmatched. Germline V gene lookup returns CDR1 DFQATT and CDR2 SNEGSKA (reference sequence). The CDR3 sequence: CSARDQSGSWTDTQYF. The CDR3 DNA is TGCAGTGCTAGAGATCAGAGCGGGAGTTGGACAGATACGCAGTATTTT.

This clonotype was detected ten times or more. The chain combines TRBV6-1 with TRBJ1-3, with 9 bases identical to TRBD1. CDR3 length: 15 amino acids. Trimming cost V 5 bases and J 3 bases; bases outside gene matches: 5. CDR1 is MNHNS and CDR2 is SASEGT in the germline V gene. This chain's CDR3 is CASSWDRAVGNTIYF. The CDR3 nucleotides read TGTGCCAGCAGTTGGGACAGGGCGGTTGGAAACACCATATATTTT.

This chain uses TRBV5-1 with TRBJ2-7; the match to TRBD2 covers 8 bases. CDR3 length equals 15 residues. The germline V gene has CDR1 SGHRS and CDR2 YFSETQ. V gave up 3 bases and J gave up 4 bases; unmatched junction bases: 9. Here the CDR3 reads CASSSQGGGPYEQYF. The CDR3 DNA sequence: TGCGCCAGCAGCTCCCAGGGCGGGGGGCCGTACGAGCAGTACTTC.

This clonotype was recorded at least ten times. Here the CDR3 reads CASISGGVHNEQFF. The CDR3 nucleotides are TGTGCCAGCATTTCCGGGGGGGTCCACAATGAGCAGTTCTTC. The V gene is TRBV2, the J gene TRBJ2-1, with 8 bases fitting TRBD2. Germline-derived CDR1 and CDR2 are SNHLY and FYNNEI. V lost 7 bases to trimming and J lost 5 bases; unmatched junction nucleotides: 7. The CDR3 is 14 amino acids.

The chain recombines TRBV30 with TRBJ1-2, with 8 bases matching TRBD1. The CDR3 has 18 amino acids. Trimming removed 0 bases from V and 2 bases from J; junction bases left unmatched: 14. Germline V lookup: CDR1 GTSNPN, CDR2 SVGIG (reference sequence). The CDR3 bases are TGTGCCTGGAGTGTACAGGGGGGACTCTACGCACAAAACTATGGCTACACCTTC. The encoded protein is CAWSVQGGLYAQNYGYTF.

This clonotype occurred many times. V gene TRBV6-2 or TRBV6-3 combines with J gene TRBJ2-5, with 7 bases aligning to TRBD1. Germline CDR1 MNHEY, CDR2 SVGEGT. The CDR3 has 13 amino acids. V shed 4 bases and J 5 bases; nucleotides not matched to a gene: 4. The CDR3 reads CASSFDRVETQYF. The CDR3 region has the DNA TGTGCCAGCAGTTTTGACAGGGTGGAGACCCAGTACTTC.

Ten or more counts support this clonotype. The gene calls are TRBV2 and TRBJ2-7, with TRBD2 matching 11 bases. This CDR3 comprises 14 residues. V shed 3 bases, J shed 7 bases, and the junction held 5 bases outside the gene matches. Germline V lookup: CDR1 SNHLY, CDR2 FYNNEI. The CDR3 reads CASSELAGGVEQYF. The DNA of the CDR3 is TGTGCCAGCAGTGAGTTAGCGGGGGGGGTTGAGCAGTACTTC.

This clonotype was recorded many times. The chain links TRBV6-5 to TRBJ2-5, with 8 bases lining up with TRBD2. The CDR3 covers 14 residues. Germline assignment: CDR1 MNHEY and CDR2 SVGAGI. The trim removed 7 bases at V and 4 bases at J, leaving 8 bases unmatched. The CDR3 loop is CASTHGRAGETQYF. The CDR3 nucleotides are TGTGCCAGCACCCACGGGAGGGCGGGAGAGACCCAGTACTTC.

The V gene is TRBV5-6, the J gene TRBJ2-5, with 7 bases identical to TRBD2. From germline, CDR1 is SGHDT and CDR2 YYEEEE. V was pared by 1 base and J by 5 bases, with 17 bases of the junction left unmatched. The CDR3 covers 18 residues. The CDR3 protein is CASSLPGPAGTGSETQYF. The CDR3, as DNA: TGTGCCAGCAGCTTGCCCGGACCAGCGGGGACGGGTAGCGAGACCCAGTACTTC.

This clonotype was recorded at least ten times. CDR3 bases: TGCGCCAGCAGCTTGGGCGGGGTCTCCTACGAGCAGTACTTC. As protein: CASSLGGVSYEQYF. J is TRBJ2-7 and V is TRBV5-1; D may be TRBD2 (6 bases). The CDR3 extends over 14 amino acids. Germline CDR1 reads SGHRS; CDR2 reads YFSETQ. V was pared by 0 bases and J by 0 bases, with 7 bases between.

The chain uses TRBV7-6 and TRBJ2-5, with 12 bases aligning to TRBD2. The J call could be wrong; TRBJ2-1 is a better fit for the DNA end. Per germline, CDR1 SGHVS and CDR2 FNYEAQ. CDR3 length equals 14 residues. CDR3 nucleotides: TGTGCCAGCAGCTTAAGAACTAGCGGGGGGCAGCAGTTCTTC. This sequence encodes CASSLRTSGGQQFF.

This CDR3 is CSARGASGRAETQYF. Here the CDR3 DNA reads TGCAGTGCCCGGGGGGCTAGCGGGAGGGCAGAGACCCAGTACTTC. This chain connects TRBV20-1 to TRBJ2-5; 12 nucleotides align to TRBD2. The CDR3 contains 15 residues. Germline CDR1 DFQATT, CDR2 SNEGSKA (reference sequence). V gave up 6 bases and J gave up 4 bases; unmatched junction bases: 9.

The V gene is TRBV3-2, the J gene TRBJ2-5; no check of the table's D call, TRBD1, against the DNA was made. TRBV3-2 is a recognized pseudogene. This CDR3 region has 19 residues. The CDR3 loop is CASSQDLRTGGRDQETQYF. The CDR3 DNA follows: TGTGCCAGCAGCCAGGATCTCCGGACAGGGGGCCGTGACCAAGAGACCCAGTACTTC.

In its sample, this clonotype was seen a few times. A much larger clonotype is one base distant, so this may be a read error. The chain couples TRBV6-2 or TRBV6-3 to TRBJ2-1; 8 nucleotides line up with TRBD2. The CDR3 length is 15 residues. CDR1 and CDR2 from the germline V gene are MNHEY and SVGEGT. The CDR3 region is CGTHHGSGKYNEQFF. The CDR3 DNA sequence: TGTGGCACCCACCATGGTAGCGGGAAGTACAATGAGCAGTTCTTC.

Ten or more counts support this clonotype. The chain combines TRBV28 with TRBJ1-4; TRBD1 agrees at 9 bases. Trimming at V came to 5 bases and at J to 7 bases, leaving 11 bases not matched to a gene. This CDR3 region has 16 residues. CDR1 MDHEN and CDR2 SYDVKM come from the germline V gene. The CDR3 spells CASSSLKGQGGEKLFF. CDR3 in DNA: TGTGCCAGCAGTAGTTTAAAGGGACAGGGTGGTGAAAAACTGTTTTTT.

The table lists this clonotype with many counts. The rearrangement uses TRBV20-1 and TRBJ2-1; 11 bases line up with TRBD2. The CDR3 length is 14 residues. From germline, CDR1 is DFQATT and CDR2 SNEGSKA (reference sequence). V shed 6 bases, J shed 3 bases, and the junction held 4 bases outside the gene matches. The CDR3 DNA reads TGCAGTGCAGGGACTAGCGGAGTCTACAATGAGCAGTTCTTC. The encoded protein is CSAGTSGVYNEQFF.

For the CDR3, the DNA is TGTGCCAGCGGACTAGCGGGGGTCACAGATACGCAGTATTTT. Its protein is CASGLAGVTDTQYF. This chain links TRBV2 with TRBJ2-3; TRBD2 matches at 13 bases. J gave up 2 bases and V 8 bases, and 1 base lay outside the gene matches. From germline, CDR1 is SNHLY and CDR2 FYNNEI. The CDR3 is 14 amino acids.

This sequence joins TRBV30 and TRBJ1-1; 8 bases map to TRBD1. V shed 5 bases and J 4 bases; nucleotides not matched to a gene: 6. CDR1 is GTSNPN, CDR2 SVGIG, per germline (reference sequence). CDR3 length: 13 residues. The DNA of the CDR3 is TGTGCCTGGGCAATGACAGGGGCCACTGAAGCTTTCTTT. This gives the protein CAWAMTGATEAFF.

The table lists this clonotype with many counts. The chain joins TRBV11-2 to TRBJ2-1; TRBD2 matches at 12 bases. Germline V lookup: CDR1 SGHAT, CDR2 FQNNGV. CDR3 length: 16 amino acids. Germline trimming cut 5 bases from V and 6 bases from J; bases unmatched to any gene: 8. The DNA of the CDR3 is TGTGCCAGCAGCCCTTCTAGCGGGAGGGTAGGCAATGAGCAGTTCTTC. Its protein product is CASSPSSGRVGNEQFF.

V is TRBV20-1 and J is TRBJ2-2; either TRBD1 or TRBD2 may fit D (7 bases each). V was trimmed by 3 bases and J by 3 bases, leaving 29 bases between them. CDR1 DFQATT and CDR2 SNEGSKA come from the germline V gene (reference sequence). The CDR3 runs 20 residues. This CDR3 reads CSARAGPYEQGGGDTGELFF. Written as DNA, the CDR3 is TGCAGTGCTAGGGCAGGCCCCTACGAGCAGGGAGGGGGCGACACCGGGGAGCTGTTTTTT.

This clonotype was counted many times. This sequence joins TRBV6-2 or TRBV6-3 and TRBJ1-1, with unresolved D. V lost 4 bases to trimming and J lost 1 base, with 10 bases between them. CDR3 length equals 14 residues. CDR1 and CDR2 (germline): MNHEY, SVGEGT. The CDR3 reads CASSSGWGNTEAFF. For the CDR3, the DNA is TGTGCCAGCAGTTCCGGATGGGGGAACACTGAAGCTTTCTTT.

The genes are TRBV7-2 and TRBJ1-4; perhaps TRBD1 as D (5 bases). From germline, CDR1 is SGHTA and CDR2 FQGNSA. The CDR3 loop spans 15 amino acids. Trimming left V 0 bases short and J 5 bases short, with 10 bases between. CDR3 nucleotide sequence: TGTGCCAGCAGCTTAGCGCTACAGGCGAATGAAAAACTGTTTTTT. It yields the protein CASSLALQANEKLFF.

Details on this clonotype: Sequence at one end of the junction differs from germline and may be a read error. The chain employs TRBV6-5 and TRBJ1-1; D is ambiguous. Germline assignment: CDR1 MNHEY and CDR2 SVGAGI. This CDR3 has 13 amino acids. CDR3 DNA sequence: TGTGCCAGCAGTTACAGGGATGACGCTGAAGCTCTCTTT. It encodes CASSYRDDAEALF.

Comments on this clonotype: A much larger clone differs by one base, so this may be a read error. CDR3 loop: CASSRTSRVLTDTRYF. CDR3 bases: TGTGCCAGCAGCCGCACATCCAGGGTCCTCACAGATACGCGGTATTTT. V and J are TRBV7-2 and TRBJ2-3; a weak D match, TRBD1 (5 bases). CDR3 length equals 16 residues. Germline assignment: CDR1 SGHTA and CDR2 FQGNSA.

This clonotype came up many times. The V and J genes are TRBV12-3 or TRBV12-4 and TRBJ1-2; D is perhaps TRBD1 (5 bases). The CDR3 consists of 16 residues. V gave up 3 bases and J gave up 3 bases, with 17 bases separating them. CDR3 DNA sequence: TGTGCCAGCAGTTTCGGGGCCGCCTACGGTCACTATGGCTACACCTTC. This translates into CASSFGAAYGHYGYTF.

This clonotype was seen a few times. Just one base apart from a much larger clone, this may be a read error. The chain carries TRBV13 and TRBJ2-3; D possibly corresponds to TRBD1 (6 bases). This CDR3 is 18 amino acids long. V lost 6 bases, J lost 0 bases, and 22 bases lay in between. From germline, CDR1 is PRHDT and CDR2 FYEKMQ (reference sequence). This chain's CDR3 is CASRPPWMDRTSTDTQYF. CDR3 nucleotide sequence: TGTGCCAGCAGGCCACCGTGGATGGACAGAACTAGCACAGATACGCAGTATTTT.

The chain links TRBV5-1 to TRBJ2-3; D tentatively fits TRBD1 or TRBD2 (6 bases each). The V end was cut by 8 bases, the J end by 3 bases, with 13 bases between. The CDR3 has 13 amino acids. Germline CDR1 SGHRS, CDR2 YFSETQ. This chain's CDR3 is CASRGERTDTQYF. In DNA, the CDR3 is TGCGCCAGTAGGGGGGAGAGGACAGATACGCAGTATTTT.